This record looks at one T cell receptor (beta chain) sequence and its context. Assay used: immunoSEQ multiplex PCR; TCRdb lists only in-frame clones, some missing. Of approximately 49,000 clones listed, nearly 95% are singletons. These data are taken from a study of T cell changes during pregnancy in multiple sclerosis. In germline, CDR1 is LNHDA, CDR2 SQIVND (reference sequence). The V end was cut by 7 bases, the J end by 2 bases, with 15 bases between. The CDR3 runs to 15 residues. The source is a female donor with multiple sclerosis, enrolled in a pregnancy study. The J gene is TRBJ1-3, the V gene TRBV19; tentatively, D is TRBD1 (5 bases). Material: peripheral blood, obtained after pregnancy. CDR3 DNA sequence: TGTGCCAGTACTACAGGAATTTTTGCTGGAAACACCATATATTTT. Translated, it gives CASTTGIFAGNTIYF. Full variable domain (missing parts from reference TRBV19 and TRBJ1-3): DGGITQSPKYLFRKEGQNVTLSCEQNLNHDAMYWYRQDPGQGLRLIYYSQIVNDFQKGDIAEGYSVSREKKESFPLTVTSAQKNPTAFYLCASTTGIFAGNTIYFGEGSWLTVV.